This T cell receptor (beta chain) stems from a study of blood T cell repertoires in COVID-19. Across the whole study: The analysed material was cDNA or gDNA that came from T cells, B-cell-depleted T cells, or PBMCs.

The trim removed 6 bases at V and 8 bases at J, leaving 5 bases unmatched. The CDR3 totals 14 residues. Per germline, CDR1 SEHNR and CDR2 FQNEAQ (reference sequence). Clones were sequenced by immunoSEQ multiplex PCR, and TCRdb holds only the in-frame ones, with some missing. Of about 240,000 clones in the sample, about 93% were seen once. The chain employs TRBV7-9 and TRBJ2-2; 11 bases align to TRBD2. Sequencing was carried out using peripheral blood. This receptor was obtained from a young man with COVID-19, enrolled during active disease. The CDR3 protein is CASRRTSGLGELFF. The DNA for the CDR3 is TGTGCCAGCAGACGGACTAGCGGGTTGGGGGAGCTGTTTTTT.